This TCR beta chain was sequenced in a study of T-cell memory formation after mild COVID-19 (dated by TCRdb to about 2021). Turning to the overall study: TCR sequence clusters from the two donors were found to be largely donor specific. In two donors, T-cell clones that expanded and contracted after mild COVID-19 were followed by sequencing TCRalpha and TCRbeta repertoires longitudinally. The cohort comprised two young, previously healthy adult volunteers, one female and one male. What the study reported, not specific to this receptor: Contracting CD4+ clones turned up mainly in the CM and EM memory subsets, whereas EMRA was where CD8+ clones were enriched. Only a couple of mild cases were covered in the study, and larger cohorts including severe cases with pre-infection samples were considered necessary. Whether the second-wave clones peaking on day 37 were SARS-CoV-2 specific was not confirmed. Balanced CD4/CD8 phenotypes were observed for clones contracting from day 15 to 85, whereas a bias towards CD4+ was observed for a second wave of clones expanding from day 15 to 37. Some responding clones were found in pre-infection memory, which suggests that pre-existing cross-reactive memory T cells took part in the SARS-CoV-2 response.

Sequencing was carried out with an Illumina NovaSeq 6000. Using 5'RACE with constant-segment primers, TCRalpha and TCRbeta cDNA libraries were constructed, with sample barcodes and unique molecular identifiers added in the process. Trizol reagent was used to extract RNA from every sample. Libraries were amplified in two PCR steps, with a second sample barcode and Illumina TruSeq adapters added in the second step. Sequencing of libraries was performed on an Illumina NovaSeq with 2 x 150 bp paired-end reads. Concerning the study's data processing: The reads were demultiplexed and collapsed into UMI-guided consensus sequences using migec v1.2.7. Using mixcr v2.1.11, the UMI consensuses were aligned to TRA and TRB V and J templates and assembled into clonotypes. Clonotypes were classified as expanded or contracted when called significant by both edgeR and NoisET, with noise models trained on biological replicates. For edgeR calls, the thresholds were a false discovery rate-adjusted p below 0.01 and a log2 fold-change of 1. PCA with hierarchical clustering of max-normalized trajectories of the 1000 most abundant clonotypes was used as exploratory dynamics analysis. Separately sequenced CD4+ and CD8+ repertoires were used to assign the CD4 or CD8 phenotype of responding clones. TCRdb cleaned the public reads at Q25 with fastp, built clones with MiXCR and kept in-frame beta chains. Records with the same CDR3 protein are collapsed into one entry carrying the most frequent genes and DNA. The V and J calls were not made by the authors but by TCRdb's processing. The sample table lists roughly 500,000 distinct CDR3 sequences, 20% of them with a count of one. Jointly, the top ten make up around 13% of the sample.

The CDR3 runs 13 amino acids, cysteine and phenylalanine included. Left in the record is the CDR3 DNA by itself, 39 bases read in frame from the first base. Trimming removed 4 bases from V and 5 bases from J; the gene matches leave 7 bases unexplained. CDR1 and CDR2, per the germline V gene, are SQVTM and ANQGSEA. Regarding this clonotype: Its antigen is still unknown. One base away lies a much larger clone, so this may be a sequencing read error.

PBMCs were isolated by Ficoll-Paque density gradient centrifugation. The material sequenced was PBMCs or a T cell subset sorted from them (not recorded which). The clonotype comes from an adult woman who had mild COVID-19 (a few samples of this study predate the infection). The sample titles of this study are shuffled in the database, so cell type and time point are left out; the donor was told from shared clones. The chain couples TRBV29-1 to TRBJ2-5, with 7 junctional bases fitting TRBD2. This receptor has the CDR3 CSVAWEGQETQYF. The DNA sequence reads TGCAGCGTTGCGTGGGAGGGCCAGGAGACCCAGTACTTC.